This TCR beta chain was sequenced for a study of T-cell reconstitution after alpha-beta-depleted transplantation in children. The V and J ends lost 3 bases and 5 bases, in that order; junction bases with no gene match: 12. This CDR3 is built from 16 residues. The germline V gene encodes CDR1 MNHEY and CDR2 SMNVEV (reference sequence). In its sample, this clonotype was seen a few times. Researchers prepared the TCRbeta library using unique molecular identifiers, the study reports. TCRdb processed the PCR reads anew with MiXCR; each CDR3 protein has one entry. This table has 500,000 to 750,000 distinct CDR3 sequences, 20% to 30% appearing once.

The sequence derives from a boy younger than two with Wiskott-Aldrich syndrome, due to receive a stem cell transplant. Source: PBMCs, taken before TCRalphabeta/CD19-depleted stem cell transplant. The chain links TRBV27 to TRBJ2-5; TRBD2 matches at 7 bases. CDR3 loop: CASSFHSGIVWETQYF. CDR3 bases: TGTGCCAGCAGTTTTCACAGCGGGATTGTATGGGAGACCCAGTACTTC.